Presented here are 3 T cell receptor beta chains from one specimen sequenced in a study of OX40 agonist ivuxolimab in advanced cancers. Assay used: immunoSEQ multiplex PCR; TCRdb lists only in-frame clones, some missing. The table includes some 65,000 clones, about nine tenths detected once. The starting material was CD4+ or CD8+ T cells sorted from blood, obtained in a trial of the OX40 agonist ivuxolimab. The receptors stem from an adult with an advanced solid tumor such as melanoma, head and neck, liver or kidney cancer.

V is TRBV19 and J is TRBJ2-3, with TRBD2 identical over 15 bases. Losses at the gene ends were 3 bases for V and 6 bases for J; bases not matched to a gene: 1. Germline CDR1 reads LNHDA; CDR2 reads SQIVND (reference sequence). CDR3 length: 15 amino acids. The CDR3: CASSIGLAGGDTQYF. CDR3 nucleotide sequence: TGTGCCAGTAGTATCGGACTAGCGGGGGGGGATACGCAGTATTTT. The whole variable domain, remainder taken from reference TRBV19 and TRBJ2-3, is DGGITQSPKYLFRKEGQNVTLSCEQNLNHDAMYWYRQDPGQGLRLIYYSQIVNDFQKGDIAEGYSVSREKKESFPLTVTSAQKNPTAFYLCASSIGLAGGDTQYFGPGTRLTVL.

The chain has TRBV5-1 and TRBJ2-1, with 8 bases that match TRBD2. Trimming took 4 bases from V and 6 from J; bases not matched to a gene: 6. The CDR3 covers 14 residues. Germline V gene data show CDR1 as SGHRS and CDR2 as YFSETQ. The CDR3 spells CASSPGGASNEQFF. The CDR3, as DNA: TGCGCCAGCAGCCCCGGGGGGGCCAGCAATGAGCAGTTCTTC.

This clone was detected only once. The chain carries TRBV11-2 and TRBJ2-2, with a tentative D call TRBD1 (6 bases). V lost 1 base, J lost 7 bases, and 13 bases lay in between. The V gene's germline CDR1 is SGHAT and CDR2 FQNNGV. CDR3 length: 15 amino acids. CDR3 residues: CASSLVMGAVGELFF. In DNA, the CDR3 is TGTGCCAGCAGCTTAGTTATGGGGGCAGTCGGGGAGCTGTTTTTT.